This paragraph covers one T cell receptor beta chain sequence. Sequenced by immunoSEQ multiplex PCR; TCRdb stores in-frame clones only, minus some. The profile covers 120,000 to 150,000 clones, with 70% to 90% appearing a single time and about 5% taken by the ten largest. The sample comes from a study of T cell responses to AZD1222 COVID-19 vaccine. Losses at the gene ends were 3 bases for V and 4 bases for J; bases not matched to a gene: 11. Germline CDR1 reads SGHRS; CDR2 reads YFSETQ. CDR3 length: 17 residues. The sample was peripheral blood, taken 28 days after the second dose of the MenACWY control vaccine. The V gene is TRBV5-1, the J gene TRBJ2-2; 8 bases are shared with TRBD2. The sequence came from an adult who received the MenACWY meningococcal vaccine as a control. CDR3 nucleotides: TGCGCCAGCAGCTGGATCGGGACTAGAGAGGGCACCGGGGAGCTGTTTTTT. Its translation is CASSWIGTREGTGELFF.